This TCR beta chain stems from a study of blood T cell repertoires in COVID-19. Study summary: The United States, Italy and Spain supplied acute and convalescent COVID-19 samples. PBMCs, B-cell-depleted T cells, or T cells provided the cDNA or gDNA that made up the material.

The Seattle site enrolled patients during active infection and followed them longitudinally. Original data processing: Estimated nucleated cell counts came from reference gene primer amplification. Assay used: immunoSEQ multiplex PCR; TCRdb lists only in-frame clones, some missing. For V, J and clone size, that table is used; D and trimming come from the DNA. The sample includes about 150,000 clones, roughly 88% of them seen just once. V was trimmed by 0 bases and J by 2 bases, leaving 8 bases between them. The germline V gene encodes CDR1 SGHRS and CDR2 YFSETQ. The CDR3 is made up of 14 amino acids. The V call is TRBV5-1, the J call TRBJ1-1; D call uncertain. Sequencing was done on a sample of peripheral blood. This clonotype was sampled from a man in his 60s with COVID-19, enrolled during active disease. This CDR3 is CASSLDTFNTEAFF. The CDR3, as DNA: TGCGCCAGCAGCTTGGATACTTTCAACACTGAAGCTTTCTTT.